The 20 T cell receptor beta chains below were found in one sample sequenced in a study of technical replicates of blood from several donors. Sequencing was performed with immunoSEQ multiplex PCR; in TCRdb, only in-frame clones are kept and a portion is missing. The data hold some 63,000 clones, with around nine tenths observed a single time. Sequencing input: PBMCs. These receptors came from a human donor in good health. Some clones in this sample may be carry-over from other donors' samples.

The chain carries TRBV9 and TRBJ2-1, with unresolved D. The germline CDR1 and CDR2 sequences are SGDLS and YYNGEE. This CDR3 spans 17 amino acids. Trimming shortened V by 4 bases and J by 1 base, and 18 bases separated the two germline ends. In DNA, the CDR3 is TGTGCCAGCAGCTCAAGAGTGGCGGCCGGGTCCTACAATGAGCAGTTCTTC. This codes for CASSSRVAAGSYNEQFF. The full variable domain, rest sourced from reference TRBV9 and TRBJ2-1, is DSGVTQTPKHLITATGQRVTLRCSPRSGDLSVYWYQQSLDQGLQFLIQYYNGEERAKGNILERFSAQQFPDLHSELNLSSLELGDSALYFCASSSRVAAGSYNEQFFGPGTRLTVL.

This clone was observed once. The rearrangement links TRBV7-8 to TRBJ1-4; TRBD1 matches 12 bases. CDR1 is SGHVS, CDR2 FQNEAQ, per germline. Trimming removed 5 bases from V and 7 bases from J; junction bases left unmatched: 5. The CDR3 is 15 amino acids. The CDR3 spells CASSPGQGAGEKLFF. CDR3 nucleotides: TGTGCCAGCAGCCCGGGACAGGGGGCAGGTGAAAAACTGTTTTTT.

V gene TRBV7-2 combines with J gene TRBJ2-7; 8 bases agree with TRBD1. The germline V gene has CDR1 SGHTA and CDR2 FQGNSA. The CDR3 has 18 residues. V shed 4 bases and J 0 bases; nucleotides not matched to a gene: 14. The CDR3 loop is CASSSTLRGTGLSYEQYF. CDR3 nucleotides: TGTGCCAGCAGCTCCACCCTTAGGGGGACAGGCCTCTCCTACGAGCAGTACTTC.

CDR3 sequence: CASSSKRLPLGSKTQYF. The CDR3, as DNA: TGTGCCAGCAGTTCCAAACGACTACCGCTCGGTAGCAAGACCCAGTACTTC. This chain connects TRBV6-4 to TRBJ2-5, with D possibly matching TRBD2 (5 bases). Germline V gene sequence: CDR1 MRHNA, CDR2 SNTAGT. V was clipped by 5 bases and J by 6 bases, with 25 bases between them. There are 17 residues in the CDR3.

The genes are TRBV18 and TRBJ2-3; D unresolved. The length of the CDR3 is 15 residues. Germline CDR1 and CDR2: KGHSH and LQKENI. Trimming stripped 4 bases from V and 2 bases from J, with 13 bases between. CDR3 in amino acids: CASSQANAVTDTQYF. In nucleotides, the CDR3 is TGTGCCAGCTCACAGGCCAACGCGGTCACAGATACGCAGTATTTT.

Details on this clone: In the same sample, other DNA sequences code for this CDR3. This rearrangement joins TRBV9 to TRBJ1-5, with D perhaps matching TRBD1 (5 bases). Germline-derived CDR1 and CDR2 are SGDLS and YYNGEE. Trimming cost V 2 bases and J 2 bases, with 8 bases left between them. The CDR3 spans 14 residues. CDR3 residues: CASSVGGGNQPQHF. CDR3 coding DNA: TGTGCCAGCAGCGTGGGAGGGGGCAATCAGCCCCAGCATTTT.

The gene calls are TRBV9 and TRBJ2-3, with 12 positions matching TRBD2. The germline V gene encodes CDR1 SGDLS and CDR2 YYNGEE. CDR3 length: 17 residues. V lost 3 bases and J lost 4; bases outside the gene matches: 9. The CDR3 sequence is CASSDTQTSGGADTQYF. CDR3 in DNA: TGTGCCAGCAGCGACACCCAGACTAGCGGGGGTGCAGATACGCAGTATTTT.

This clone was observed a single time. The V and J genes are TRBV30 and TRBJ2-7, with 9 bases lining up with TRBD2. Looked up from germline, CDR1 is GTSNPN and CDR2 is SVGIG (reference sequence). V shed 0 bases, J shed 0 bases, and the junction held 3 bases outside the gene matches. The CDR3 is made up of 15 amino acids. The CDR3 sequence is CAWSVAGGYSYEQYF. DNA for the CDR3: TGTGCCTGGAGTGTAGCGGGAGGATACTCCTACGAGCAGTACTTC.

The CDR3 here is CASSLAMGQENGYTF. CDR3 nucleotide sequence: TGTGCCAGCAGCTTAGCAATGGGGCAGGAGAATGGCTACACCTTC. The J gene is TRBJ1-2, the V gene TRBV7-9; possible D gene TRBD1, 5 bases. Looked up from germline, CDR1 is SEHNR and CDR2 is FQNEAQ (reference sequence). The V gene lost 0 bases and the J gene lost 6 bases, with 14 bases spanning the gap. The CDR3 is 15 amino acids.

This clone was seen just once. The chain employs TRBV27 and TRBJ1-2, with 8 nucleotides matching TRBD1. Trimming removed 6 bases from V and 4 bases from J; junction bases left unmatched: 4. Germline CDR1 is MNHEY and CDR2 is SMNVEV (reference sequence). This CDR3 has 13 amino acids. CDR3 sequence (DNA): TGTGCCAGCAGAAGACAGGGGCCCTATGGCTACACCTTC. The encoded protein is CASRRQGPYGYTF.

The V gene is TRBV7-2, the J gene TRBJ2-1; D gene unclear. The length of the CDR3 is 14 residues. CDR1 is SGHTA and CDR2 is FQGNSA in the germline V gene. V dropped 5 bases and J dropped 3 bases, with 11 bases sitting between them. CDR3 in amino acids: CASSTLSLYNEQFF. CDR3 nucleotide sequence: TGTGCCAGCAGCACCTTGAGCCTCTACAATGAGCAGTTCTTC. Drawing the rest from reference TRBV7-2 and TRBJ2-1, the complete variable domain is GAGVSQSPSNKVTEKGKDVELRCDPISGHTALYWYRQSLGQGLEFLIYFQGNSAPDKSGLPSDRFSAERTGGSVSTLTIQRTQQEDSAVYLCASSTLSLYNEQFFGPGTRLTVL.

This clone was found many times. The CDR3 nucleotides read TGTGCCGTTGGGGGGGGTAATGAGCAGTTCTTC. It specifies CAVGGGNEQFF. The chain carries TRBV10-3 and TRBJ2-1, with TRBD2 matching over 7 bases. Per the germline V gene, CDR1 is ENHRY and CDR2 is SYGVKD. The ends lost 11 bases at V and 7 bases at J; junction bases unmatched: 5. This CDR3 region has 11 residues.

V usage is TRBV7-9 and J usage is TRBJ2-1; D might be TRBD1 (5 bases). CDR3 length: 12 amino acids. V lost 1 base, J lost 10 bases, and 8 bases lay in between. Germline CDR1 reads SEHNR; CDR2 reads FQNEAQ (reference sequence). The CDR3 coding sequence is TGTGCCAGCAGCTTAGTAGCAGGGGAGCAGTTCTTC. Its protein product is CASSLVAGEQFF. Supplemented by reference TRBV7-9 and TRBJ2-1, the full variable domain reads DTGVSQNPRHKITKRGQNVTFRCDPISEHNRLYWYRQTLGQGPEFLTYFQNEAQLEKSRLLSDRFSAERPKGSFSTLEIQRTEQGDSAMYLCASSLVAGEQFFGPGTRLTVL.

The CDR3 DNA reads TGTGCCAGCAGCGGTACAGGGGAGTACGAGCAGTACTTC. Residues: CASSGTGEYEQYF. This chain joins TRBV27 and TRBJ2-7; 7 nucleotides match TRBD1. This CDR3 comprises 13 residues. V trimming: 6 bases; J trimming: 4 bases; junction bases outside the gene matches: 6. Germline values: CDR1 MNHEY, CDR2 SMNVEV (reference sequence).

This sequence joins TRBV5-5 and TRBJ2-7, with TRBD1 matching over 10 bases. The CDR3 sequence is 16 residues long. Trimming took 0 bases from V and 0 from J; bases not matched to a gene: 3. Per the germline V gene, CDR1 is SGHKS and CDR2 is YYEKEE (reference sequence). CDR3: CASSLGDRGLSYEQYF. DNA of the CDR3: TGTGCCAGCAGCTTGGGTGACAGGGGGCTCTCCTACGAGCAGTACTTC.

In its sample, this clone was seen once. The chain employs TRBV4-1 and TRBJ2-7; possibly TRBD2 for D (6 bases). Germline V gene data show CDR1 as MGHRA and CDR2 as YSYEKL. The length of the CDR3 is 16 residues. Trimming took 1 base from V and 7 from J, leaving 20 bases between them. CDR3: CASSQGTLGDWIEQYF. The CDR3 region has the DNA TGCGCCAGCAGCCAAGGGACGTTGGGGGACTGGATAGAGCAGTACTTC.

Only one count was recorded for this clone. The chain joins TRBV19 to TRBJ1-1; perhaps TRBD1 as D (5 bases). The CDR3 totals 15 residues. The V and J ends lost 1 base and 4 bases respectively, with 13 bases between them. In germline, CDR1 is LNHDA, CDR2 SQIVND (reference sequence). Here the CDR3 DNA reads TGTGCCAGTAGTATAGGAGCTGGGGCTTCCACTGAAGCTTTCTTT. Its translation: CASSIGAGASTEAFF.

The chain recombines TRBV5-4 with TRBJ1-4; the D is unclear. V lost 2 bases and J 0 bases, leaving 8 bases between the germline ends. The CDR3 contains 15 residues. Per the germline V gene, CDR1 is SGHNT and CDR2 is YYREEE (reference sequence). The CDR3 region is CASSLTDATNEKLFF. The CDR3 region has the DNA TGTGCCAGCAGCTTAACAGACGCAACTAATGAAAAACTGTTTTTT. The complete variable domain, with remaining parts taken from reference TRBV5-4 and TRBJ1-4, reads ETGVTQSPTHLIKTRGQQVTLRCSSQSGHNTVSWYQQALGQGPQFIFQYYREEENGRGNFPPRFSGLQFPNYSSELNVNALELDDSALYLCASSLTDATNEKLFFGSGTQLSVL.

V and J are TRBV12-5 and TRBJ2-3, with 14 nucleotides matching TRBD2. The junction had 5 bases not matched to a gene; V was cut back by 5 bases and J by 4 bases. Germline V lookup: CDR1 LGHNT, CDR2 FRNRAP. The CDR3 is 16 residues long. The CDR3 spells CASGRGLAGEADTQYF. DNA of the CDR3: TGTGCTAGTGGTCGGGGACTAGCGGGAGAGGCAGATACGCAGTATTTT.

The chain is built from TRBV9 and TRBJ2-7; D is possibly TRBD1 (5 bases). Deletions cut 4 bases from V and 1 base from J, with 18 bases between. The CDR3 consists of 16 residues. Looked up from germline, CDR1 is SGDLS and CDR2 is YYNGEE. The CDR3 coding sequence is TGTGCCAGCAGCCCGGCCCCAGGGTACCGATCCTACGAGCAGTACTTC. Residues: CASSPAPGYRSYEQYF.